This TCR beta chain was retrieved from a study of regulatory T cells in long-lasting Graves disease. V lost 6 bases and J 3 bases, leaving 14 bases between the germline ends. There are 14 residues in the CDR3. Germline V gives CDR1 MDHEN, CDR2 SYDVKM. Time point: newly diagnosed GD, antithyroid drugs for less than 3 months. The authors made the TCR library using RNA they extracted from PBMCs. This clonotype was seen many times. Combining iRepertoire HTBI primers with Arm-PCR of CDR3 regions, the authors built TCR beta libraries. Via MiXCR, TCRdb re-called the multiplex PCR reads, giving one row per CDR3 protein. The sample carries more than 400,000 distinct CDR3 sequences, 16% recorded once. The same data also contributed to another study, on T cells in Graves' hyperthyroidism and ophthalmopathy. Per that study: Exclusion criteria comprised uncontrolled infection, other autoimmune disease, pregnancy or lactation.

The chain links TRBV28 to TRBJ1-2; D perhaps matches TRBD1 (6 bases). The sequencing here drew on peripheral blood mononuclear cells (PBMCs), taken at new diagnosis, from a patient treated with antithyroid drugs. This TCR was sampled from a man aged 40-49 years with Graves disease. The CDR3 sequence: CASRSIRGHYGYTF. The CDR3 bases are TGTGCCAGCAGATCTATCAGGGGTCACTATGGCTACACCTTC.